This T cell receptor (beta chain) comes out of a study of glioma-infiltrating T cells. Findings and limits, study-wide: Above-expected tissue-blood divergence occurred in all gliomas, most in low-grade ones. Tissue and blood shared very few CDR3 sequences.

In the case of this clonotype: As yet, its antigen is unknown. This CDR3 fails to terminate in the conserved phenylalanine or tryptophan, so it likely reflects a read error.

Using RNA template, CDR3s of TCR alpha and beta were amplified with iRepertoire arm-PCR. Input was 100-400 ng of tissue mRNA or PBMC total RNA. A single record per CDR3 protein comes from TCRdb applying MiXCR to the multiplex PCR reads. The table lists about 93,000 distinct CDR3 sequences, approximately 39% of them singletons. The CDR3 contains 15 residues. Germline-derived CDR1 and CDR2 are SEHNR and FQNEAQ (reference sequence). This sequence originates from a human donor with low-grade glioma or glioblastoma, undergoing nonglioma brain surgery, or in good health (not recorded which). The V call is TRBV7-9, the J call TRBJ2-1, with TRBD2 matching 8 bases. The sample taken for sequencing was glioma tissue, nonneoplastic brain tissue, or PBMCs (not recorded which). The CDR3 is CASSSRRTSRNDQFL. CDR3 DNA: TGTGCCAGCAGCTCAAGAAGGACTAGCCGCAATGATCAGTTCCTC.